Below, 7 T cell receptor beta chains from the same sample are listed, as sequenced in a study of shared clonotypes between healthy human individuals. Here immunoSEQ multiplex PCR was the method, and the copy in TCRdb shows in-frame clones only, minus some. The data hold approximately 470,000 clones, with over 70% observed a single time. The material sequenced was PBMCs. The receptors shown here come from a woman in her forties in good health. Some clones in this sample may be carry-over from other donors' samples.

V and J are TRBV7-9 and TRBJ2-6; no definite D call. Germline CDR1 SEHNR, CDR2 FQNEAQ (reference sequence). Trimming shortened V by 2 bases and J by 3 bases, and 2 bases separated the two germline ends. The CDR3 runs 13 residues. CDR3 residues: CASSLRGANVLTF. CDR3 bases: TGTGCCAGCAGCTTACGTGGGGCCAACGTCCTGACTTTC.

About this clone itself: Only one base separates this from a far larger clonotype, so it likely reflects a read error. Other nucleotide sequences in the sample specify the same CDR3. The genes are TRBV5-4 and TRBJ1-1; unclear D gene. Germline assignment: CDR1 SGHNT and CDR2 YYREEE (reference sequence). CDR3 size: 14 residues. The V end lost 4 bases, the J end lost 3 bases, and 13 bases lay between the germline ends. The CDR3 DNA reads TGTGCCAGCAGCAGTATCGTGGTTGACACTGAAGCTTTCTTT. This encodes CASSSIVVDTEAFF.

About this clone itself: A far bigger clonotype differs at one base, so this is likely a read error. The V gene is TRBV28, the J gene TRBJ2-5; TRBD2 aligns across 8 bases. Per the germline V gene, CDR1 is MDHEN and CDR2 is SYDVKM. After removal of 6 bases from V and 1 base from J, the junction contained 16 bases not matched to a gene. This CDR3 contains 18 residues. CDR3 sequence (DNA): TGTGCCAGCAGCCCGGGACCAGCGGGAGCTTCAGCCCAAGAGACCCAGTACTTC. This gives the protein CASSPGPAGASAQETQYF.

This clone was recorded at least ten times. This sample includes further DNA sequences coding for the same CDR3. The gene calls are TRBV27 and TRBJ2-7; TRBD2 is a possible D gene (6 bases). The CDR3 contains 16 residues. CDR1 is MNHEY, CDR2 SMNVEV, per germline (reference sequence). V was shortened by 3 bases and J by 1 base, with 16 bases between the two germline ends. DNA of the CDR3: TGTGCCAGCAGTTTCCCCGGGGGACCGGCATCCTACGAGCAGTACTTC. Protein sequence: CASSFPGGPASYEQYF.

The rearrangement joins TRBV28 to TRBJ1-2; D may be TRBD1 (6 bases). Germline V gene sequence: CDR1 MDHEN, CDR2 SYDVKM. The CDR3 sequence is 14 residues long. Trimming shortened V by 7 bases and J by 2 bases, and 14 bases separated the two germline ends. The CDR3 here is CASNLNTGNYGYTF. The CDR3 nucleotides are TGTGCCAGCAACCTGAACACAGGGAACTATGGCTACACCTTC.

The V call is TRBV6-1, the J call TRBJ2-1, with D unresolved. V lost 2 bases, J lost 4 bases, and 9 bases lay in between. This CDR3 comprises 14 residues. The V gene's germline CDR1 is MNHNS and CDR2 SASEGT. This chain's CDR3 is CASSELGSYNEQFF. The CDR3 DNA is TGTGCCAGCAGTGAATTGGGCTCGTACAATGAGCAGTTCTTC.

V is TRBV15 and J is TRBJ1-5; D is unclear. The germline V and J ends were trimmed by 0 bases and 9 bases, with 15 bases remaining between them. This CDR3 is 15 amino acids long. The germline gives CDR1 LNHNV, CDR2 YYDKDF (reference sequence). DNA of the CDR3: TGTGCCACCAGCAGAGATCATACCACCGGTTGGCCCCAGCATTTT. It yields the protein CATSRDHTTGWPQHF.